The rows below give T cell receptor beta chains drawn from one sample of a study of CD8 T cells in Susac syndrome. TCRdb analysed the immunoSEQ multiplex PCR reads with MiXCR anew, one entry per CDR3 protein. The sample consists of about 300,000 distinct CDR3 sequences, 75% to 90% of them appearing once. Source material: CD8+ T cells from PBMCs. Every receptor here comes from a human donor with multiple sclerosis. Each CDR3 is given with its conserved first and last residue. A D gene is named only where the DNA matches it firmly. A row's size may be missing; if present it is once, few, many or a size class.

d_call | j_call | v_call | clone_size | cdr3_aa | cdr3_nt
. | TRBJ2-3 | TRBV2 | . | CASSEEAGYSRQWTDTQYF | TGTGCCAGCAGTGAAGAGGCGGGGTACTCGAGACAGTGGACAGATACGCAGTATTTT
. | TRBJ2-2 | TRBV10-3 | . | CAISESGIRELFF | TGTGCCATCAGTGAGTCGGGAATCCGGGAACTGTTTTTT
. | TRBJ1-1 | TRBV29-1 | . | CSVTIITNTEAFF | TGCAGCGTGACGATAATCACGAACACTGAAGCTTTCTTT
. | TRBJ1-2 | TRBV12-3/TRBV12-4 | . | CASSSRGGFGYTF | TGTGCCAGCAGTTCTCGGGGGGGGTTTGGCTACACCTTC
. | TRBJ2-7 | TRBV20-1 | . | CSAGGYEQYF | TGCAGTGCTGGGGGCTACGAGCAGTACTTC
. | TRBJ2-5 | TRBV30 | . | CACSGSHRETQYF | TGTGCCTGTTCGGGCTCCCACAGAGAGACCCAGTACTTC
. | TRBJ2-7 | TRBV7-2 | . | CASSVDIYEQYF | TGTGCCAGCAGCGTAGACATCTACGAGCAGTACTTC
. | TRBJ2-1 | TRBV15 | . | CATSRNRGWSYNEQFF | TGTGCCACCAGCCGAAATCGGGGGTGGTCCTACAATGAGCAGTTCTTC
. | TRBJ2-5 | TRBV7-9 | . | CASSLLEGQETQYF | TGTGCCAGCAGCCTACTGGAGGGCCAAGAGACCCAGTACTTC
. | TRBJ2-2 | TRBV5-6 | . | CASGANTGELFF | TGTGCCAGCGGGGCGAACACCGGGGAGCTGTTTTTT
TRBD2 | TRBJ2-7 | TRBV12-3/TRBV12-4 | once | CASSSWTSLYEQYF | TGTGCCAGCAGTTCGTGGACTAGCCTATACGAGCAGTACTTC
TRBD2 | TRBJ2-3 | TRBV20-1 | . | CSPKEAGGTDTQYF | TGCAGCCCTAAGGAAGCGGGAGGTACAGATACGCAGTATTTT
TRBD2 | TRBJ2-7 | TRBV9 | . | CASSVASGGYYEQYF | TGTGCCAGCAGCGTCGCTAGCGGGGGGTACTACGAGCAGTACTTC
. | TRBJ2-3 | TRBV30 | . | CAWSKAGFTDTQYF | TGTGCCTGGAGTAAGGCGGGGTTCACAGATACGCAGTATTTT
. | TRBJ2-3 | TRBV15 | . | CATSTRQLTDTQYF | TGTGCCACCAGCACTCGACAGCTTACAGATACGCAGTATTTT
TRBD2 | TRBJ2-5 | TRBV3-1 | . | CASGPSPGLAPETQYF | TGTGCCAGCGGTCCCTCCCCGGGACTAGCTCCCGAGACCCAGTACTTC
. | TRBJ2-7 | TRBV5-6 | . | CAGSSRRGSSYEQYF | TGTGCCGGCAGTTCGCGAAGGGGTAGCTCCTACGAGCAGTACTTC
. | TRBJ2-1 | TRBV9 | . | CASSVEGTEQFF | TGTGCCAGCAGCGTAGAGGGTACTGAGCAGTTCTTC
. | TRBJ1-1 | TRBV7-9 | . | CASSSGPLGAFF | TGTGCCAGCAGCTCGGGTCCTCTCGGGGCTTTCTTT
TRBD1 | TRBJ2-7 | TRBV29-1 | . | CSVVSRDRSSYEQYF | TGCAGCGTTGTATCCCGGGACAGAAGCTCCTACGAGCAGTACTTC
. | TRBJ1-4 | TRBV7-9 | . | CASSPVRQLFF | TGTGCCAGCAGTCCGGTCAGACAACTGTTTTTT
. | TRBJ1-3 | TRBV19 | . | CASSIATRGTTGNTIYF | TGTGCCAGTAGTATCGCGACGAGAGGAACAACTGGAAACACCATATATTTT
. | TRBJ2-1 | TRBV20-1 | . | CSARGRLDNEQFF | TGCAGTGCTAGAGGAAGACTAGACAATGAGCAGTTCTTC
. | TRBJ1-1 | TRBV6-1 | . | CASSVGHESTEAFF | TGTGCCAGCAGTGTAGGGCATGAGTCAACTGAAGCTTTCTTT
. | TRBJ2-3 | TRBV7-9 | . | CASSLGSPATDTQYF | TGTGCCAGCAGCTTAGGGTCTCCCGCGACAGATACGCAGTATTTT
TRBD2 | TRBJ2-1 | TRBV29-1 | . | CSAGGAGSSYNEQFF | TGCAGCGCTGGGGGAGCGGGGAGCTCCTACAATGAGCAGTTCTTC
TRBD1 | TRBJ2-5 | TRBV6-5 | . | CASSTGQGETQYF | TGTGCCAGCAGTACTGGACAGGGAGAGACCCAGTACTTC
. | TRBJ1-2 | TRBV21-1 | . | CASALIQGYGYTF | TGTGCCAGCGCCCTAATACAGGGTTATGGCTACACCTTC
TRBD1 | TRBJ1-1 | TRBV30 | . | CAWSAGQGVPEAFF | TGTGCCTGGAGTGCCGGACAGGGGGTGCCTGAAGCTTTCTTT
. | TRBJ1-1 | TRBV29-1 | . | CSVDGDLTEAFF | TGCAGCGTTGACGGGGACTTGACTGAAGCTTTCTTT
TRBD1 | TRBJ1-3 | TRBV6-1 | . | CASSPLRDRSYSSGNTIYF | TGTGCCAGCAGCCCCCTCCGGGACAGGTCATACAGCTCTGGAAACACCATATATTTT
. | TRBJ2-1 | TRBV9 | once | CASSVGGNNEQFF | TGTGCCAGCAGCGTAGGGGGTAACAATGAGCAGTTCTTC
TRBD1 | TRBJ2-5 | TRBV12-3/TRBV12-4 | . | CASSTDRDRGRETQYF | TGTGCCAGCAGTACCGACCGGGACAGGGGTCGGGAGACCCAGTACTTC
. | TRBJ1-1 | TRBV20-1 | . | CSARDQRTEAFF | TGCAGTGCTAGAGATCAGCGTACTGAAGCTTTCTTT
. | TRBJ2-7 | TRBV2 | . | CATLDRDYEQYF | TGTGCCACCCTGGACAGAGACTACGAGCAGTACTTC
. | TRBJ2-1 | TRBV7-3 | once | CASSSGSINEQFF | TGTGCCAGCAGCTCCGGGTCCATCAATGAGCAGTTCTTC
. | TRBJ1-3 | TRBV4-1 | . | CASSQVSGSGNTIYF | TGCGCCAGCAGCCAAGTATCTGGGAGTGGAAACACCATATATTTT
. | TRBJ2-7 | TRBV29-1 | few | CSVDSGGYEQYF | TGCAGCGTTGATTCGGGCGGCTACGAGCAGTACTTC
. | TRBJ1-2 | TRBV5-1 | . | CASSLAGAQYSDGYTF | TGCGCCAGCAGCTTAGCAGGGGCCCAGTATTCTGATGGCTACACCTTC
TRBD1 | TRBJ1-2 | TRBV29-1 | once | CSVDSGQGGFGYTF | TGCAGCGTTGATTCGGGACAGGGGGGTTTTGGCTACACCTTC
TRBD1 | TRBJ2-7 | TRBV5-4 | . | CASSFTTGGSYEQYF | TGTGCCAGCAGCTTTACGACAGGGGGCTCCTACGAGCAGTACTTC
. | TRBJ2-7 | TRBV27 | . | CASSYLRAGKPYEQYF | TGTGCCAGCAGCTACCTCAGGGCAGGGAAACCCTACGAGCAGTACTTC
. | TRBJ1-3 | TRBV28 | . | CASSFTRNTIYF | TGTGCCAGCAGTTTTACCCGAAACACCATATATTTT